What follows are 17 T cell receptor beta chains derived from one specimen sequenced in a study of blood T cell repertoires in COVID-19. TCRdb keeps only in-frame clones here, not all; method: immunoSEQ multiplex PCR. This table holds under 85,000 clones, about 82% found once. What was sequenced was peripheral blood. These receptors all stem from a human donor in a cohort sampled during active COVID-19.

The chain recombines TRBV2 with TRBJ1-3, with D perhaps TRBD1 (6 bases). V lost 11 bases and J 0 bases, leaving 17 bases between the germline ends. The CDR3 totals 15 residues. Germline V lookup: CDR1 SNHLY, CDR2 FYNNEI. The DNA of the CDR3 is TGTGCCGCCGGGGGGGGCCTCGACTCTGGAAACACCATATATTTT. This encodes CAAGGGLDSGNTIYF.

The chain has TRBV7-2 and TRBJ2-5; D uncertain. This CDR3 is 13 amino acids long. Germline V gene sequence: CDR1 SGHTA, CDR2 FQGNSA. V lost 5 bases and J lost 4, with 11 bases in between. The chain's CDR3 is CASSPISSETQYF. CDR3 nucleotide sequence: TGTGCCAGCAGCCCTATATCGTCAGAGACCCAGTACTTC.

This clone was detected only once. The chain's CDR3 is CASSETVRGGEQFF. DNA of the CDR3: TGTGCCAGCAGTGAAACCGTAAGGGGAGGTGAGCAGTTCTTC. The chain links TRBV6-1 to TRBJ2-1; tentative D call: TRBD2 (6 bases). There are 14 residues in the CDR3. The V gene's germline CDR1 is MNHNS and CDR2 SASEGT. V lost 2 bases and J lost 9, with 14 bases in between.

The chain recombines TRBV11-2 with TRBJ2-1; tentative D call: TRBD1 (7 bases). This CDR3 comprises 17 residues. V was shortened by 5 bases and J by 0 bases, with 17 bases between the two germline ends. CDR1 is SGHAT and CDR2 is FQNNGV in the germline V gene. The CDR3 loop reads CASSRGGGTSSYNEQFF. The CDR3 DNA sequence: TGTGCCAGCAGCCGAGGGGGCGGGACCAGCTCCTACAATGAGCAGTTCTTC. Based on the CDR3 plus reference TRBV11-2 and TRBJ2-1, the full variable domain is EAGVAQSPRYKIIEKRQSVAFWCNPISGHATLYWYQQILGQGPKLLIQFQNNGVVDDSQLPKDRFSAERLKGVDSTLKIQPAKLEDSAVYLCASSRGGGTSSYNEQFFGPGTRLTVL.

This clone was detected a few times. The chain uses TRBV10-1 and TRBJ2-7, with 10 nucleotides matching TRBD1. The germline V gene encodes CDR1 WNHNN and CDR2 SYGVQD (reference sequence). V trimming: 7 bases; J trimming: 2 bases; junction bases outside the gene matches: 8. This CDR3 has 15 amino acids. The CDR3 is CASIDRDRGAYEQYF. The CDR3 region has the DNA TGCGCCAGCATAGACCGGGACAGGGGAGCCTACGAGCAGTACTTC.

DNA for the CDR3: TGTGCCACCAGTGACCCTGGACAGGCTGGGGAGACCCAGTACTTC. Translation gives CATSDPGQAGETQYF. This sequence joins TRBV24-1 and TRBJ2-5; TRBD1 aligns across 7 bases. V lost 4 bases and J lost 5; bases outside the gene matches: 9. The germline gives CDR1 KGHDR, CDR2 SFDVKD. This CDR3 spans 15 amino acids.

V is TRBV5-6 and J is TRBJ1-2, with D possibly TRBD1 on 5 matching bases. Between the trimmed V and J ends, which lost 0 bases and 8 bases, there was a span of 14 bases. Per germline, CDR1 SGHDT and CDR2 YYEEEE. The CDR3 is 14 residues long. The CDR3 loop is CASSLARDPYGYTF. The CDR3 DNA follows: TGTGCCAGCAGCTTGGCCAGGGATCCATACGGCTACACCTTC.

This clone was picked up one time. The V gene is TRBV5-1, the J gene TRBJ2-5, with 13 positions matching TRBD2. V was clipped by 3 bases and J by 5 bases; unmatched bases: 4. The CDR3 spans 15 residues. The germline V gene has CDR1 SGHRS and CDR2 YFSETQ. The CDR3 sequence is CASSSGLAGRETQYF. CDR3 in DNA: TGCGCCAGCAGCTCGGGACTAGCGGGGAGGGAGACCCAGTACTTC.

The chain has TRBV2 and TRBJ1-5; unclear D gene. In germline, CDR1 is SNHLY, CDR2 FYNNEI. The CDR3 is 15 amino acids. V was clipped by 6 bases and J by 7 bases, with 19 bases between them. This CDR3 is CASSAGRSSPQPQHF. The CDR3 nucleotides are TGTGCCAGCAGCGCGGGTCGATCTTCCCCACAGCCCCAGCATTTT.

The chain couples TRBV7-8 to TRBJ2-3, with 10 bases aligning to TRBD2. CDR1 is SGHVS, CDR2 FQNEAQ, per germline. The junction had 5 bases not matched to a gene; V was cut back by 5 bases and J by 0 bases. This CDR3 is built from 16 residues. The CDR3 region has the DNA TGTGCCAGCAGCATTAGCGGGGGGTCTAGCACAGATACGCAGTATTTT. Amino acid sequence: CASSISGGSSTDTQYF.

The genes are TRBV6-5 and TRBJ1-2, with D unresolved. The germline V gene encodes CDR1 MNHEY and CDR2 SVGAGI. The V end lost 9 bases, the J end lost 4 bases, and 15 bases lay between the germline ends. This CDR3 is built from 13 residues. The CDR3 region is CASFRKGGYGYTF. The CDR3 coding sequence is TGTGCCAGTTTCCGGAAAGGCGGCTATGGCTACACCTTC.

This chain links TRBV5-4 with TRBJ2-2; 7 bases agree with TRBD2. V shed 0 bases and J 3 bases; nucleotides not matched to a gene: 8. CDR1 and CDR2 from the germline V gene are SGHNT and YYREEE (reference sequence). This CDR3 comprises 17 residues. In DNA form, the CDR3 reads TGTGCCAGCAGCTTGGCCCGCGGGGGAAGGGACACCGGGGAGCTGTTTTTT. It is translated as CASSLARGGRDTGELFF.

The chain is built from TRBV6-5 and TRBJ1-4; 7 nucleotides match TRBD1. CDR1 and CDR2 (germline): MNHEY, SVGAGI. J lost 7 bases, V lost 5 bases, and 7 bases had no gene match. This CDR3 is 14 amino acids long. The CDR3 spells CASSSRDSFEKLFF. In DNA, the CDR3 is TGTGCCAGCAGTAGCCGGGACAGCTTTGAAAAACTGTTTTTT.

The CDR3 reads CASSLEVGGGRTYF. CDR3 nucleotide sequence: TGTGCCAGCAGCTTAGAGGTCGGGGGGGGGCGCACATATTTT. V gene TRBV7-2 combines with J gene TRBJ2-3; 8 positions match TRBD2. V trimming: 1 base; J trimming: 15 bases; junction bases outside the gene matches: 12. CDR1 is SGHTA and CDR2 is FQGNSA in the germline V gene. The CDR3 consists of 14 residues.

CDR3 loop: CASSWRDHQPQHF. The CDR3 DNA follows: TGTGCCAGCAGTTGGCGGGATCATCAGCCCCAGCATTTT. The rearrangement joins TRBV6-6 to TRBJ1-5; no reliable D call. With 4 bases removed from V and 5 bases from J, the gap between germline ends came to 9 bases. The CDR3 loop spans 13 amino acids. CDR1 and CDR2 (germline): MNHNY, SVGAGI (reference sequence).

This CDR3 is CAWRGQGNYGYTF. The CDR3 bases are TGTGCCTGGAGGGGACAGGGAAATTATGGCTACACCTTC. This chain joins TRBV30 and TRBJ1-2; 9 positions agree with TRBD1. Germline CDR1 GTSNPN, CDR2 SVGIG (reference sequence). The V gene end was trimmed by 3 bases and the J gene end by 5 bases; junction bases not matched to a gene: 4. The CDR3 sequence is 13 residues long.

CDR3 DNA: TGTGCCAGCAGCCAAGAAGTCAGGGCGGGCAATCAGCCCCAGCATTTT. Amino acid sequence: CASSQEVRAGNQPQHF. This chain uses TRBV3-1 (or the pseudogene TRBV3-2) with TRBJ1-5, with TRBD1 as a possible D gene (5 bases). Germline lookup yields CDR1 LGHDT and CDR2 YNNKEL (reference sequence). This CDR3 is built from 16 residues. With 0 bases removed from V and 2 bases from J, the gap between germline ends came to 11 bases.